This paragraph reports one T cell receptor (beta chain). Its antigen remains unknown. The data derive from a study of CD8 T cells in ankylosing spondylitis. V lost 7 bases and J lost 3; bases outside the gene matches: 23. The CDR3 runs 20 residues. Quantitative molecular-barcoded 5'-RACE generated the TCR beta libraries. TCRdb used MiXCR to reprocess the 5' RACE reads, holding one entry per CDR3 protein. Of 250,000 or so distinct CDR3 sequences listed, about 18% are singletons. Overall study results and limits: Certain motif variants had earlier appeared in reactive arthritis synovial fluid and blood. Ankylosing spondylitis blood seemed to carry a telltale TCR beta motif made of several highly homologous variants. Disease-linked clones bore a CD8+ phenotype, appearing relatively rarely in peripheral blood.

The sequence derives from a male donor with ankylosing spondylitis or in good health (not recorded which). The chain is built from TRBV12-3 or TRBV12-4 and TRBJ2-3, with TRBD2 matching 9 bases. Sequenced material: blood, either unsorted or a sorted T cell fraction (not recorded which). CDR3 amino acids: CASKTVAGGPTDKLTDTQYF. Here the CDR3 DNA reads TGTGCCAGCAAAACTGTGGCGGGAGGGCCGACAGATAAGTTGACAGATACGCAGTATTTT.